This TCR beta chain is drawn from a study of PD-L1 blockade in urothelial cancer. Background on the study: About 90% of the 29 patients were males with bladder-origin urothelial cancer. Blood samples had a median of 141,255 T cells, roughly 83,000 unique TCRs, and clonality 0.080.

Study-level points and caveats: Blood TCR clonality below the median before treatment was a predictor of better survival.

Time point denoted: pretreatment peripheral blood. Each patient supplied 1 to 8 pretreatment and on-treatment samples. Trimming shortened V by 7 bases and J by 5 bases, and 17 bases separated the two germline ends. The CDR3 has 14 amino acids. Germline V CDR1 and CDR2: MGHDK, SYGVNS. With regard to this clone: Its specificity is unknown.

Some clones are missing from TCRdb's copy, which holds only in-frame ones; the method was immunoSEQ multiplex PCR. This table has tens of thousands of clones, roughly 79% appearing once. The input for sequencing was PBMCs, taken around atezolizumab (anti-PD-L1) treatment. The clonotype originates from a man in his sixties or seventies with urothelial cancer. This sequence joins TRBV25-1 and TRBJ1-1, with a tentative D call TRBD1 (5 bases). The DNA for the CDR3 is TGTGCCAGCATGATTTCGGGGGGTTGGACTGAAGCTTTCTTT. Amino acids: CASMISGGWTEAFF. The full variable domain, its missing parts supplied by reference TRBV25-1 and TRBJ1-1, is EADIYQTPRYLVIGTGKKITLECSQTMGHDKMYWYQQDPGMELHLIHYSYGVNSTEKGDLSSESTVSRIRTEHFPLTLESARPSHTSQYLCASMISGGWTEAFFGQGTRLTVV.